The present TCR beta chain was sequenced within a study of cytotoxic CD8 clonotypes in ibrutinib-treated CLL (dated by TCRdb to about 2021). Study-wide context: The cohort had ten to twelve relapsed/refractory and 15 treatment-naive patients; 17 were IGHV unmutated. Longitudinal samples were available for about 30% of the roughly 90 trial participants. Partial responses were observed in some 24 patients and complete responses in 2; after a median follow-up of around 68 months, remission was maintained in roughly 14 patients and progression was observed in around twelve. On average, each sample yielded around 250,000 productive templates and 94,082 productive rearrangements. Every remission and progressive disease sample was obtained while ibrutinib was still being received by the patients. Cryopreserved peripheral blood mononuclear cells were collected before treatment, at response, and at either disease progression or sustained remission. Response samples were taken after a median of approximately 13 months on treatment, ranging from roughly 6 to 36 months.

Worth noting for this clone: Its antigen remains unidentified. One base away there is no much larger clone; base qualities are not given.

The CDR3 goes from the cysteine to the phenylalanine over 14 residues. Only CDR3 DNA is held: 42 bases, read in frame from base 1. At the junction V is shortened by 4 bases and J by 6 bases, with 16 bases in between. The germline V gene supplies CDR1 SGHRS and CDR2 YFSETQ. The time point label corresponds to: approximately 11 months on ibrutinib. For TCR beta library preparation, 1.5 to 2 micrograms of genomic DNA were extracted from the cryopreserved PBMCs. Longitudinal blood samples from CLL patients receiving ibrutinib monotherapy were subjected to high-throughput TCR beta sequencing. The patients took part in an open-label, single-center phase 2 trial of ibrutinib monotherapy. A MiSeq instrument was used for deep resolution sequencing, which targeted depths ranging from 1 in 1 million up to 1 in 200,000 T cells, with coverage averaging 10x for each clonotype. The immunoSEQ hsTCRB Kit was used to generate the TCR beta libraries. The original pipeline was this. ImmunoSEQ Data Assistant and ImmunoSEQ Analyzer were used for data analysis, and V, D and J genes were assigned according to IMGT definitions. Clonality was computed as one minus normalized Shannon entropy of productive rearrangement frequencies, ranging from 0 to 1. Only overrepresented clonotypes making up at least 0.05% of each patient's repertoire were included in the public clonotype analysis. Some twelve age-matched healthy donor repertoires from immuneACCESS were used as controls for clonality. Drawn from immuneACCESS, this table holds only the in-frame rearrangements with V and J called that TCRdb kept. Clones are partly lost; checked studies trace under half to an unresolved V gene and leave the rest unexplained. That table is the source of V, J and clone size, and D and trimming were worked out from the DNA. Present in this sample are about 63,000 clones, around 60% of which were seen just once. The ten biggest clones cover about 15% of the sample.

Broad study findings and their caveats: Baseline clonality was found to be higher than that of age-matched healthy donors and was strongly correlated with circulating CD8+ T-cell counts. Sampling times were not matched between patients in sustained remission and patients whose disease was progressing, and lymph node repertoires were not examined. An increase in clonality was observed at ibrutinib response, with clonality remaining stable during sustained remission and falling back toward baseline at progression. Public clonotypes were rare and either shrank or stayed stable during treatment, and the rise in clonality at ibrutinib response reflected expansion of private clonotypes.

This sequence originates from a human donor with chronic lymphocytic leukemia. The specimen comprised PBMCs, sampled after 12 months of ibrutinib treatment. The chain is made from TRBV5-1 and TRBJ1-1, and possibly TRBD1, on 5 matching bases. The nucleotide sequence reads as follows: TGCGCCAGCAGCGCCCTTGGGGGGAATGCTGAAGCTTTCTTT. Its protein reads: CASSALGGNAEAFF.